The rows below give T cell receptor beta chains drawn from one sample of a study of neurological immune-mediated disorders. TCRdb passed the 5' RACE reads through MiXCR, listing each CDR3 protein once. Seen here are 45,000 to 65,000 distinct CDR3 sequences, around 3.1% observed once, and the top ten hold about 6%. Sample: PBMCs. These receptors were taken from a man between 35 and 55 years old with multiple sclerosis. The CDR3 runs from the conserved cysteine through the conserved F or W. D genes are given only for firm matches. Expanded clones are given a class, and other clones once, few, many or no size at all.

len: 15
j_gene: TRBJ2-2
v_gene: TRBV12-3/TRBV12-4
d_gene: TRBD1
abundance: many
CDR3nt: TGTGCCAGCAACGGACAGGGGGGCGGCACCGGGGAGCTGTTTTTT
CDR3aa: CASNGQGGGTGELFF

len: 17
j_gene: TRBJ2-2
v_gene: TRBV24-1
d_gene: TRBD2
abundance: many
CDR3nt: TGTGCCACCAGTGGTTTTACGGGGGGGACGAACACCGGGGAGCTGTTTTTT
CDR3aa: CATSGFTGGTNTGELFF

len: 16
j_gene: TRBJ1-4
v_gene: TRBV11-2
d_gene: .
abundance: .
CDR3nt: TGTGCCAGCAGACCGTTCGACCCCGCAACTAATGAAAAACTGTTTTTT
CDR3aa: CASRPFDPATNEKLFF

len: 13
j_gene: TRBJ1-2
v_gene: TRBV5-1
d_gene: .
abundance: many
CDR3nt: TGCGCCAGCAGGTACCCAGGGAGTTCTGGCTACACCTTC
CDR3aa: CASRYPGSSGYTF

len: 14
j_gene: TRBJ2-7
v_gene: TRBV3-1
d_gene: .
abundance: many
CDR3nt: TGTGCCAGCAGCCCCCGGTCCAGCTCCTACGAGCAGTACTTC
CDR3aa: CASSPRSSSYEQYF

len: 12
j_gene: TRBJ2-5
v_gene: TRBV10-3
d_gene: .
abundance: many
CDR3nt: TGTGCCATGTCTGGGACCAAAGAGACCCAGTACTTC
CDR3aa: CAMSGTKETQYF

len: 15
j_gene: TRBJ2-5
v_gene: TRBV4-2
d_gene: .
abundance: many
CDR3nt: TGTGCCAGCAGCCAAGAACCGCGGGGACGGGAGACCCAGTACTTC
CDR3aa: CASSQEPRGRETQYF

len: 13
j_gene: TRBJ2-5
v_gene: TRBV20-1
d_gene: .
abundance: many
CDR3nt: TGCAGTGCTAGAGTGCGGGGACAAGAGACCCAGTACTTC
CDR3aa: CSARVRGQETQYF

len: 13
j_gene: TRBJ2-2
v_gene: TRBV6-1
d_gene: .
abundance: many
CDR3nt: TGTGCCAGCAGTGGGAGATACACCGGGGAGCTGTTTTTT
CDR3aa: CASSGRYTGELFF

len: 14
j_gene: TRBJ2-7
v_gene: TRBV5-5
d_gene: .
abundance: many
CDR3nt: TGTGCCAGCAGCTTCCCGGGACGGAGCTACGAGCAGTACTTC
CDR3aa: CASSFPGRSYEQYF

len: 15
j_gene: TRBJ1-5
v_gene: TRBV7-2
d_gene: .
abundance: many
CDR3nt: TGTGCCAGCAGCTCGGGACCCTCTTCAAGGCAGCCCCAGCATTTT
CDR3aa: CASSSGPSSRQPQHF

len: 14
j_gene: TRBJ1-6
v_gene: TRBV10-3
d_gene: TRBD1
abundance: many
CDR3nt: TGTGCCACCGCCTCTGACAGGGACAATTCACCCCTCCACTTT
CDR3aa: CATASDRDNSPLHF

len: 14
j_gene: TRBJ2-7
v_gene: TRBV20-1
d_gene: .
abundance: many
CDR3nt: TGCAGTGGGCTTTTAGCCGCCAGCTCCTACGAGCAGTACTTC
CDR3aa: CSGLLAASSYEQYF

len: 17
j_gene: TRBJ2-1
v_gene: TRBV20-1
d_gene: TRBD1
abundance: many
CDR3nt: TGCAGTGCTATCGGACAGGGTGACGGCAGCTCCTACAATGAGCAGTTCTTC
CDR3aa: CSAIGQGDGSSYNEQFF

len: 13
j_gene: TRBJ2-7
v_gene: TRBV20-1
d_gene: .
abundance: many
CDR3nt: TGCAGTGCTCCCAGGGAGAGCTCCTACGAGCAGTACTTC
CDR3aa: CSAPRESSYEQYF

len: 16
j_gene: TRBJ2-2
v_gene: TRBV5-1
d_gene: TRBD1
abundance: many
CDR3nt: TGCGCCAGCAGATACGGGACAGGGTCGGACACCGGGGAGCTGTTTTTT
CDR3aa: CASRYGTGSDTGELFF

len: 12
j_gene: TRBJ2-3
v_gene: TRBV20-1
d_gene: .
abundance: few
CDR3nt: TGCAGTGCGAAACAGGGTACAGATACGCAGTATTTT
CDR3aa: CSAKQGTDTQYF

len: 13
j_gene: TRBJ1-5
v_gene: TRBV20-1
d_gene: .
abundance: many
CDR3nt: TGCAGTGCTAGAGCCAGCCGCAATCAGCCCCAGCATTTT
CDR3aa: CSARASRNQPQHF

len: 14
j_gene: TRBJ2-7
v_gene: TRBV21-1
d_gene: .
abundance: many
CDR3nt: TGTGCCAGCAGCAAAGAGAAGGGCTCCTACGAGCAGTACTTC
CDR3aa: CASSKEKGSYEQYF

len: 13
j_gene: TRBJ1-2
v_gene: TRBV28
d_gene: TRBD1
abundance: many
CDR3nt: TGTGCCAGCAGTCCGGACAGGGGGGATGGCTACACCTTC
CDR3aa: CASSPDRGDGYTF

len: 17
j_gene: TRBJ2-3
v_gene: TRBV29-1
d_gene: .
abundance: many
CDR3nt: TGCAGCGTTGAAGACCTCCGGGACACCCATTGGGGAGATACGCAGTATTTT
CDR3aa: CSVEDLRDTHWGDTQYF

len: 15
j_gene: TRBJ2-6
v_gene: TRBV19
d_gene: .
abundance: many
CDR3nt: TGTGCCAGTAGGCCCTCAGGGTCTGGGGCCAACGTCCTGACTTTC
CDR3aa: CASRPSGSGANVLTF

len: 13
j_gene: TRBJ1-4
v_gene: TRBV6-6
d_gene: .
abundance: many
CDR3nt: TGTGCCAGCAGTGTTCACGTGAATGAAAAACTGTTTTTT
CDR3aa: CASSVHVNEKLFF

len: 16
j_gene: TRBJ1-1
v_gene: TRBV6-1
d_gene: .
abundance: many
CDR3nt: TGTGCCAGCAGTGACGCTTGGGGGGCCGTGAACACTGAAGCTTTCTTT
CDR3aa: CASSDAWGAVNTEAFF

len: 15
j_gene: TRBJ1-6
v_gene: TRBV10-2
d_gene: .
abundance: many
CDR3nt: TGCGCCAGCAGTGACCAGGGCTCCTATAATTCACCCCTCCACTTT
CDR3aa: CASSDQGSYNSPLHF

len: 13
j_gene: TRBJ1-1
v_gene: TRBV5-5
d_gene: .
abundance: .
CDR3nt: TGTGCCAGCAGCTTGAAGAGAAACACTGAAGCTTTCTTT
CDR3aa: CASSLKRNTEAFF

len: 13
j_gene: TRBJ2-3
v_gene: TRBV20-1
d_gene: .
abundance: many
CDR3nt: TGCAGTTGGGGGACCTCTGGCACAGATACGCAGTATTTT
CDR3aa: CSWGTSGTDTQYF

len: 14
j_gene: TRBJ2-3
v_gene: TRBV10-3
d_gene: .
abundance: many
CDR3nt: TGTGCCATCAGTGGACTAGGAAGCACAGATACGCAGTATTTT
CDR3aa: CAISGLGSTDTQYF

len: 12
j_gene: TRBJ2-3
v_gene: TRBV4-1
d_gene: .
abundance: many
CDR3nt: TGCGCCAGCAGCCAAGAGGCAGATACGCAGTATTTT
CDR3aa: CASSQEADTQYF

len: 13
j_gene: TRBJ1-1
v_gene: TRBV6-1
d_gene: TRBD1
abundance: many
CDR3nt: TGTGCCACCGGGACAGCCACATACTCTCTAGCTTTCTTT
CDR3aa: CATGTATYSLAFF

len: 17
j_gene: TRBJ1-3
v_gene: TRBV4-2
d_gene: TRBD1
abundance: many
CDR3nt: TGTGCCAGCAGCCCCGGGACAGGTCTCTCCTCTGGAAACACCATATATTTT
CDR3aa: CASSPGTGLSSGNTIYF

len: 14
j_gene: TRBJ2-2
v_gene: TRBV28
d_gene: .
abundance: many
CDR3nt: TGTGCCAGCAGCCCTGACAGGAACACCGGGGAGCTGTTTTTT
CDR3aa: CASSPDRNTGELFF

len: 14
j_gene: TRBJ1-1
v_gene: TRBV5-1
d_gene: .
abundance: many
CDR3nt: TGCGCCAGCAGCTTGGGGCAGGGGTACACTGAAGCTTTCTTT
CDR3aa: CASSLGQGYTEAFF

len: 17
j_gene: TRBJ2-7
v_gene: TRBV5-6
d_gene: .
abundance: many
CDR3nt: TGTGCCAGCACCCTTAGGGGTGGTTTGTCCAGCTCCTACGAGCAGTACTTC
CDR3aa: CASTLRGGLSSSYEQYF

len: 14
j_gene: TRBJ2-2
v_gene: TRBV20-1
d_gene: .
abundance: many
CDR3nt: TGCAGTGCCTCCAGGACAGCCCGTGGCGGGGAGCTGTTTTTT
CDR3aa: CSASRTARGGELFF

len: 18
j_gene: TRBJ2-1
v_gene: TRBV5-1
d_gene: TRBD2
abundance: many
CDR3nt: TGCGCCAGCAGCTTGGCAACTAGCGGGGGGGCTAGTGGCAATGAGCAGTTCTTC
CDR3aa: CASSLATSGGASGNEQFF

len: 15
j_gene: TRBJ2-7
v_gene: TRBV3-1
d_gene: .
abundance: many
CDR3nt: TGTGCCAGCAGCCAAGCTCAGGGGCCTCCTTTTGGGCAGTACTTC
CDR3aa: CASSQAQGPPFGQYF

len: 14
j_gene: TRBJ2-2
v_gene: TRBV7-2
d_gene: .
abundance: many
CDR3nt: TGTGCCAGCAGCTTAGCAAAGGGAACCGGGGAGCTGTTTTTT
CDR3aa: CASSLAKGTGELFF

len: 15
j_gene: TRBJ2-1
v_gene: TRBV7-8
d_gene: TRBD2
abundance: many
CDR3nt: TGTGCCAGCAGCTTAGGGACGGGGGGGCCGAGTGAGCAGTTCTTC
CDR3aa: CASSLGTGGPSEQFF

len: 15
j_gene: TRBJ2-1
v_gene: TRBV12-3/TRBV12-4
d_gene: .
abundance: few
CDR3nt: TGTGCCAGCAGCCCCGCGGGGCTAAACTACAATGAGCAGTTCTTC
CDR3aa: CASSPAGLNYNEQFF

len: 14
j_gene: TRBJ1-5
v_gene: TRBV12-3/TRBV12-4
d_gene: .
abundance: many
CDR3nt: TGTGCCAGCAGTTTAGGGCAGGGTGGGCAGCCCCAGAATTTT
CDR3aa: CASSLGQGGQPQNF

len: 13
j_gene: TRBJ2-7
v_gene: TRBV7-9
d_gene: TRBD1
abundance: many
CDR3nt: TGTGCCAGCAGTTCCGGACAGGCCCACGAGCAGTACTTC
CDR3aa: CASSSGQAHEQYF